This entry lists 27 T cell receptor beta chains sequenced from one sample in a study of blood T cell repertoires in COVID-19. The table came from immunoSEQ multiplex PCR; TCRdb's copy has only in-frame clones and leaves some out. Of 300,000 to 450,000 clones in the sample, around 85% were seen once. Sequenced material: peripheral blood. The source of these receptors is a woman aged 18-30 years with acute or convalescent COVID-19.

The rearrangement joins TRBV28 to TRBJ1-1; no firm D call. Trimming took 4 bases from V and 0 from J, leaving 12 bases between them. CDR1 is MDHEN, CDR2 SYDVKM, per germline. CDR3 length: 15 residues. The CDR3 coding sequence is TGTGCCAGCAGTTCCTCGTCACTAATGAACACTGAAGCTTTCTTT. This sequence encodes CASSSSSLMNTEAFF. The whole variable domain, remainder taken from reference TRBV28 and TRBJ1-1, is DVKVTQSSRYLVKRTGEKVFLECVQDMDHENMFWYRQDPGLGLRLIYFSYDVKMKEKGDIPEGYSVSREKKERFSLILESASTNQTSMYLCASSSSSLMNTEAFFGQGTRLTVV.

This clone was seen a handful of times. The chain recombines TRBV28 with TRBJ2-3; TRBD1 aligns across 8 bases. The junction had 1 base not matched to a gene; V was cut back by 8 bases and J by 3 bases. Germline V gene lookup returns CDR1 MDHEN and CDR2 SYDVKM. The CDR3 totals 12 residues. The CDR3, as DNA: TGTGCCAGCCGACAGGGGACAGATACGCAGTATTTT. Its protein product is CASRQGTDTQYF.

This clone was observed a few times. CDR3 in DNA: TGTGCCAGCAGTTTATCGTCCTCCGGGACACCGAACACTGAAGCTTTCTTT. Translated, it gives CASSLSSSGTPNTEAFF. The gene calls are TRBV27 and TRBJ1-1; D possibly corresponds to TRBD1 (6 bases). This CDR3 comprises 17 residues. Germline V gene data show CDR1 as MNHEY and CDR2 as SMNVEV (reference sequence). Trimming pared 0 bases from V and 1 base from J, leaving 15 bases between.

CDR3 DNA sequence: TGTGCCAGCAGCCAAGACGTCGGACAATATTGGGAAAAACTGTTTTTT. This gives the protein CASSQDVGQYWEKLFF. V is TRBV4-2 and J is TRBJ1-4, with D perhaps TRBD1 (5 bases). This CDR3 comprises 16 residues. Germline V lookup: CDR1 LGHNA, CDR2 YNFKEQ. The V and J ends lost 0 bases and 8 bases respectively, with 16 bases between them.

This chain uses TRBV5-1 with TRBJ1-2, with 7 nucleotides matching TRBD1. The germline CDR1 and CDR2 sequences are SGHRS and YFSETQ. The junction had 6 bases not matched to a gene; V was cut back by 0 bases and J by 4 bases. CDR3 length equals 15 residues. CDR3 sequence reads: CASSLEGGLFYGYTF. In DNA, the CDR3 is TGCGCCAGCAGCTTGGAAGGGGGCCTTTTCTATGGCTACACCTTC. Supplemented by reference TRBV5-1 and TRBJ1-2, the full variable domain reads KAGVTQTPRYLIKTRGQQVTLSCSPISGHRSVSWYQQTPGQGLQFLFEYFSETQRNKGNFPGRFSGRQFSNSRSEMNVSTLELGDSALYLCASSLEGGLFYGYTFGSGTRLTVV.

The chain has TRBV15 and TRBJ1-5; D possibly corresponds to TRBD1 (6 bases). V lost 7 bases and J 6 bases, leaving 16 bases between the germline ends. The CDR3 is 14 amino acids. Germline CDR1 LNHNV, CDR2 YYDKDF (reference sequence). The CDR3 loop reads CATNKQGRGQPQHF. For the CDR3, the DNA is TGTGCCACCAACAAACAAGGCAGGGGTCAGCCCCAGCATTTT.

The chain joins TRBV4-2 to TRBJ1-1, with TRBD1 as a possible D gene (5 bases). The germline CDR1 and CDR2 sequences are LGHNA and YNFKEQ. Between the trimmed V and J ends, which lost 9 bases and 7 bases, there was a span of 12 bases. This CDR3 contains 11 residues. In nucleotides, the CDR3 is TGTGCCAGTGGGGACGGGGGTGAAGCTTTCTTT. Its protein product is CASGDGGEAFF.

This clone was found once. The rearrangement joins TRBV5-8 to TRBJ1-6, with 9 bases that match TRBD1. V was clipped by 6 bases and J by 9 bases; unmatched bases: 10. Germline lookup yields CDR1 SGHTS and CDR2 YDEGEE. This CDR3 contains 15 residues. The CDR3 loop is CASTSGTGFVSPLHF. CDR3 in DNA: TGTGCCAGCACCTCGGGGACAGGGTTTGTTTCACCCCTCCACTTT.

The genes are TRBV5-5 and TRBJ1-2, with 7 bases aligning to TRBD1. Per the germline V gene, CDR1 is SGHKS and CDR2 is YYEKEE (reference sequence). V was pared by 4 bases and J by 4 bases, with 13 bases of the junction left unmatched. The CDR3 consists of 16 residues. In DNA form, the CDR3 reads TGTGCCAGCAGCATAGCCCCGGGACAGTTAATCTATGGCTACACCTTC. This translates into CASSIAPGQLIYGYTF.

The chain uses TRBV5-1 and TRBJ1-2; D not certain. CDR3 length: 13 amino acids. Trimming left V 1 base short and J 8 bases short, with 12 bases between. Germline V gene lookup returns CDR1 SGHRS and CDR2 YFSETQ. In nucleotides, the CDR3 is TGCGCCAGCAGCTTGAAGGGAGATCGAGGCTACACCTTC. It specifies CASSLKGDRGYTF.

This rearrangement joins TRBV9 to TRBJ2-1; D is unclear. Germline CDR1 SGDLS, CDR2 YYNGEE. Trimming removed 5 bases from V and 0 bases from J, with 9 bases in between. This CDR3 has 14 residues. The CDR3 DNA follows: TGTGCCAGCAGACCTTTGAGCTCCTACAATGAGCAGTTCTTC. It yields the protein CASRPLSSYNEQFF.

This rearrangement joins TRBV5-4 to TRBJ2-7; 7 nucleotides agree with TRBD1. CDR1 and CDR2 (germline): SGHNT, YYREEE (reference sequence). With V trimmed by 3 bases and J by 2 bases, 5 bases remained unmatched. This CDR3 has 14 amino acids. The CDR3 DNA follows: TGTGCCAGCAGCTCGGACAGGCAGACCTACGAGCAGTACTTC. Translation gives CASSSDRQTYEQYF. Full variable domain (outside the CDR3, taken from reference TRBV5-4 and TRBJ2-7): ETGVTQSPTHLIKTRGQQVTLRCSSQSGHNTVSWYQQALGQGPQFIFQYYREEENGRGNFPPRFSGLQFPNYSSELNVNALELDDSALYLCASSSDRQTYEQYFGPGTRLTVT.

The gene calls are TRBV19 and TRBJ2-5; D is perhaps TRBD1 (6 bases). The CDR3 contains 14 residues. V lost 1 base to trimming and J lost 6 bases, with 12 bases between them. Looked up from germline, CDR1 is LNHDA and CDR2 is SQIVND (reference sequence). CDR3 DNA: TGTGCCAGTAGTATAGGCTACAGGGAGAAGACCCAGTACTTC. Protein: CASSIGYREKTQYF.

The V and J genes are TRBV5-6 and TRBJ1-1; 7 bases agree with TRBD1. This CDR3 comprises 17 residues. Germline-derived CDR1 and CDR2 are SGHDT and YYEEEE. V lost 3 bases, J lost 1 base, and 12 bases stayed unmatched. In nucleotides, the CDR3 is TGTGCCAGCAGCTCCACCTGGCGGGACAGCTCGAACACTGAAGCTTTCTTT. This sequence encodes CASSSTWRDSSNTEAFF.

The chain couples TRBV19 to TRBJ2-5, with TRBD2 matching over 10 bases. The V segment lost 3 bases and the J segment 5 bases; nucleotides outside the gene matches: 9. CDR1 is LNHDA and CDR2 is SQIVND in the germline V gene (reference sequence). The CDR3 covers 16 residues. CDR3 residues: CASSMTQRGGLETQYF. The CDR3, as DNA: TGTGCCAGTAGTATGACCCAGCGGGGGGGCTTGGAGACCCAGTACTTC. Full variable domain (missing parts from reference TRBV19 and TRBJ2-5): DGGITQSPKYLFRKEGQNVTLSCEQNLNHDAMYWYRQDPGQGLRLIYYSQIVNDFQKGDIAEGYSVSREKKESFPLTVTSAQKNPTAFYLCASSMTQRGGLETQYFGPGTRLLVL.

This chain joins TRBV14 and TRBJ1-1; 7 positions match TRBD1. This CDR3 has 13 amino acids. Germline CDR1 reads SGHDN; CDR2 reads FVKESK. V dropped 4 bases and J dropped 6; count of bases not matched to a gene: 5. In DNA form, the CDR3 reads TGTGCCAGCAGCCTTAGAGGGGGCGCTGAAGCTTTCTTT. Amino acid sequence: CASSLRGGAEAFF. Looking up the rest from reference TRBV14 and TRBJ1-1 gives the full variable domain: EAGVTQFPSHSVIEKGQTVTLRCDPISGHDNLYWYRRVMGKEIKFLLHFVKESKQDESGMPNNRFLAERTGGTYSTLKVQPAELEDSGVYFCASSLRGGAEAFFGQGTRLTVV.

The table lists this clone with a count of one. The chain combines TRBV3-1 (or the pseudogene TRBV3-2) with TRBJ2-1; 8 nucleotides match TRBD2. The V and J ends lost 1 base and 8 bases, in that order; junction bases with no gene match: 10. From germline, CDR1 is LGHDT and CDR2 YNNKEL (reference sequence). This CDR3 is 16 amino acids long. The CDR3 region is CASSQGTGGLMYEQFF. In DNA form, the CDR3 reads TGTGCCAGCAGCCAAGGGACGGGAGGGCTTATGTATGAGCAGTTCTTC.

CDR3 DNA: TGTGCCAGCAGCGTAGCTACAGGGGACGGGTTTTACAATGAGCAGTTCTTC. This codes for CASSVATGDGFYNEQFF. The J gene is TRBJ2-1, the V gene TRBV9, with TRBD1 identical over 7 bases. Germline CDR1 is SGDLS and CDR2 is YYNGEE. V lost 0 bases and J lost 4; bases outside the gene matches: 10. The CDR3 spans 17 residues.

The chain is built from TRBV10-3 and TRBJ2-2; D not resolved. Germline loops: CDR1 ENHRY, CDR2 SYGVKD. The CDR3 loop spans 15 amino acids. V gave up 4 bases and J gave up 0 bases, with 9 bases separating them. This CDR3 reads CAISAGSSNTGELFF. The DNA of the CDR3 is TGTGCCATCAGTGCCGGGTCTTCGAACACCGGGGAGCTGTTTTTT.

J is TRBJ2-5 and V is TRBV5-1, with D tentatively TRBD1 (6 bases). V gave up 4 bases and J gave up 6 bases, with 28 bases separating them. This CDR3 spans 18 amino acids. CDR1 is SGHRS and CDR2 is YFSETQ in the germline V gene. The CDR3 loop reads CASSLPLVRDIKMQTQYF. As DNA, the CDR3 is TGCGCCAGCAGCCTCCCTCTGGTTCGGGACATTAAAATGCAGACCCAGTACTTC.

The V and J genes are TRBV5-1 and TRBJ2-7; 14 bases align to TRBD2. The CDR3 has 19 residues. Trimming cost V 4 bases and J 2 bases; bases outside gene matches: 14. The germline V gene encodes CDR1 SGHRS and CDR2 YFSETQ. Here the CDR3 DNA reads TGCGCCAGCAGCCTCACGACTAGCGGGAGGGCCGGAGGGACCTACGAGCAGTACTTC. It codes for CASSLTTSGRAGGTYEQYF.

This rearrangement joins TRBV9 to TRBJ2-1; 10 bases line up with TRBD2. The V segment lost 4 bases and the J segment 4 bases; nucleotides outside the gene matches: 5. The CDR3 length is 15 residues. CDR1 is SGDLS and CDR2 is YYNGEE in the germline V gene. The DNA for the CDR3 is TGTGCCAGCAGCCCTAGCGGGGGAGGGTACAATGAGCAGTTCTTC. This sequence encodes CASSPSGGGYNEQFF. The complete variable domain, with remaining parts taken from reference TRBV9 and TRBJ2-1, reads DSGVTQTPKHLITATGQRVTLRCSPRSGDLSVYWYQQSLDQGLQFLIQYYNGEERAKGNILERFSAQQFPDLHSELNLSSLELGDSALYFCASSPSGGGYNEQFFGPGTRLTVL.

This clone was found a few times. V usage is TRBV10-1 and J usage is TRBJ1-2; D not certain. This CDR3 spans 15 amino acids. In germline, CDR1 is WNHNN, CDR2 SYGVQD (reference sequence). Trimming shortened V by 6 bases and J by 3 bases, and 17 bases separated the two germline ends. CDR3 loop: CASSVPRLVDYGYTF. The CDR3 DNA sequence: TGCGCCAGCAGCGTACCTAGGTTGGTAGACTATGGCTACACCTTC.

The rearrangement joins TRBV19 to TRBJ1-1; no clear D. The length of the CDR3 is 13 residues. Germline values: CDR1 LNHDA, CDR2 SQIVND (reference sequence). The V end was cut by 1 base, the J end by 0 bases, with 3 bases between. CDR3 amino acids: CASSIALNTEAFF. The DNA of the CDR3 is TGTGCCAGTAGTATAGCTTTGAACACTGAAGCTTTCTTT.

V is TRBV6-5 and J is TRBJ2-1; the match to TRBD1 covers 10 bases. The CDR3 loop spans 14 amino acids. The germline CDR1 and CDR2 sequences are MNHEY and SVGAGI. The V segment lost 2 bases and the J segment 9 bases; nucleotides outside the gene matches: 4. The CDR3 region has the DNA TGTGCCAGCAGTTACCCCGGGGACAGGGGTGAGCAGTTCTTC. It encodes CASSYPGDRGEQFF.

V and J are TRBV29-1 and TRBJ1-2; possible D gene TRBD1, 5 bases. CDR1 is SQVTM and CDR2 is ANQGSEA in the germline V gene. The CDR3 totals 12 residues. Trimming stripped 6 bases from V and 8 bases from J, with 16 bases between. CDR3 residues: CSVARGELGYTF. The CDR3 DNA is TGCAGCGTGGCAAGGGGTGAATTAGGCTACACCTTC.

The chain recombines TRBV3-1 (or the pseudogene TRBV3-2) with TRBJ1-5, with D unresolved. Germline loops: CDR1 LGHDT, CDR2 YNNKEL (reference sequence). The CDR3 spans 13 residues. Trimming took off 0 bases at V and 7 bases at J, with 7 bases between the two ends. DNA of the CDR3: TGTGCCAGCAGCCAAGAACCCAGACAGCCCCAGCATTTT. It is translated as CASSQEPRQPQHF.